These 10 T cell receptor beta chains came from one sample sequenced in a study of cytotoxic CD8 clonotypes in ibrutinib-treated CLL (dated by TCRdb to about 2021). The label giving this sample's time point can be read as: 20 to 30 months on ibrutinib. Receptors were amplified or captured by the immunoSEQ multiplex PCR assay. This is the immuneACCESS table as TCRdb keeps it, with only in-frame sequences that have V and J called. A part of the clones is gone; compared with another copy, unresolved V genes explain less than half, and the rest is unexplained. This sample gives over 100,000 clones in total; approximately 85% of them show up just once. The ten top clones hold 2% to 2.5% of the sample. The sample here was PBMCs, taken after 24 months of ibrutinib treatment. These receptors came from a human donor with chronic lymphocytic leukemia.

The gene calls are TRBV5-1 and TRBJ2-1, with TRBD1 identical over 9 bases. V shed 4 bases and J 6 bases; nucleotides not matched to a gene: 5. Per germline, CDR1 SGHRS and CDR2 YFSETQ. The CDR3 loop spans 14 amino acids. CDR3 residues: CASSIQTGGNEQFF. DNA for the CDR3: TGCGCCAGCAGCATACAGACAGGGGGCAATGAGCAGTTCTTC.

The CDR3 loop reads CASSLGDSYPGELFF. CDR3 coding DNA: TGCGCCAGCAGCTTAGGGGACAGTTATCCCGGGGAGCTGTTTTTT. The gene calls are TRBV5-1 and TRBJ2-2; 7 positions match TRBD1. J gave up 6 bases and V 2 bases, and 7 bases lay outside the gene matches. The CDR3 extends over 15 amino acids. Germline CDR1 and CDR2: SGHRS and YFSETQ.

In regard to this clone: This sample includes further DNA sequences coding for the same CDR3. The rearrangement joins TRBV27 to TRBJ1-1; D possibly corresponds to TRBD1 (5 bases). The CDR3 is made up of 13 amino acids. The germline V and J ends were trimmed by 3 bases and 5 bases, with 10 bases remaining between them. Germline CDR1 and CDR2: MNHEY and SMNVEV (reference sequence). CDR3 sequence reads: CASSFQGVTEAFF. The CDR3 DNA reads as TGTGCCAGCAGTTTCCAGGGTGTAACTGAAGCTTTCTTT.

The rearrangement uses TRBV6-5 and TRBJ2-7, with D perhaps TRBD2 (5 bases). The CDR3 consists of 13 residues. Germline CDR1 is MNHEY and CDR2 is SVGAGI. V was clipped by 3 bases and J by 3 bases, with 9 bases between them. CDR3 bases: TGTGCCAGCAGTTATGGAGGTGACTACGAGCAGTACTTC. Translation: CASSYGGDYEQYF.

The chain has TRBV7-2 and TRBJ2-5; 7 nucleotides agree with TRBD1. CDR1 is SGHTA, CDR2 FQGNSA, per germline. This CDR3 region has 12 residues. Trimming took 6 bases from V and 5 from J; bases not matched to a gene: 3. This CDR3 is CASSTGVETQYF. DNA for the CDR3: TGTGCCAGCAGTACAGGGGTTGAGACCCAGTACTTC. The whole variable domain, filled in from reference TRBV7-2 and TRBJ2-5, reads GAGVSQSPSNKVTEKGKDVELRCDPISGHTALYWYRQSLGQGLEFLIYFQGNSAPDKSGLPSDRFSAERTGGSVSTLTIQRTQQEDSAVYLCASSTGVETQYFGPGTRLLVL.

The chain employs TRBV7-3 and TRBJ1-1; D may be TRBD1 (5 bases). The V gene's germline CDR1 is SGHTA and CDR2 FQGTGA. V gave up 2 bases and J gave up 1 base, with 11 bases separating them. The CDR3 consists of 15 residues. CDR3 sequence (DNA): TGTGCCAGCAGCTTAGGGGGTCTCAAGAACACTGAAGCTTTCTTT. As protein: CASSLGGLKNTEAFF.

The chain joins TRBV7-2 to TRBJ1-1; D uncertain. Trimming left V 5 bases short and J 1 base short, with 17 bases between. The CDR3 is made up of 16 amino acids. The germline CDR1 and CDR2 sequences are SGHTA and FQGNSA. The CDR3 protein is CASSREPRTGNTEAFF. The CDR3 DNA sequence: TGTGCCAGCAGCAGAGAACCCCGGACGGGGAACACTGAAGCTTTCTTT.

V usage is TRBV25-1 and J usage is TRBJ2-7, with 8 positions matching TRBD2. CDR1 is MGHDK and CDR2 is SYGVNS in the germline V gene. V was clipped by 0 bases and J by 7 bases; unmatched bases: 2. The CDR3 is made up of 13 amino acids. CDR3 protein: CASSEYGGVEQYF. In nucleotides, the CDR3 is TGTGCCAGCAGTGAATACGGGGGGGTTGAGCAGTACTTC.

V is TRBV9 and J is TRBJ2-1; D might be TRBD1 (5 bases). CDR1 SGDLS and CDR2 YYNGEE come from the germline V gene. V was cut by 0 bases and J by 0 bases, with 13 bases left in between. The length of the CDR3 is 17 residues. In DNA, the CDR3 is TGTGCCAGCAGCGTAGTGTCGGGCAGGGTCTCCTACAATGAGCAGTTCTTC. Residues: CASSVVSGRVSYNEQFF.

The V call is TRBV29-1, the J call TRBJ2-2; tentative D call: TRBD1 (5 bases). The CDR3 extends over 14 amino acids. V was shortened by 5 bases and J by 2 bases, with 12 bases between the two germline ends. The germline CDR1 and CDR2 sequences are SQVTM and ANQGSEA. DNA of the CDR3: TGCAGCGTTTGCAAGGGGATCAACACCGGGGAGCTGTTTTTT. Protein: CSVCKGINTGELFF.